This TCR beta chain was captured in a study of blood T cell repertoires in COVID-19. The data were produced by immunoSEQ multiplex PCR, yet TCRdb's version contains in-frame clones alone and is incomplete. The table has fewer than 250,000 clones, about nine tenths seen once. The CDR3 is 15 amino acids. The germline V gene encodes CDR1 SGHVS and CDR2 FNYEAQ. V lost 7 bases and J 3 bases, leaving 15 bases between the germline ends. The clonotype comes from a woman in her 30s with acute COVID-19. Sequenced sample: PBMCs or T cells enriched from blood (not recorded which). The chain links TRBV7-6 to TRBJ1-4; D gene uncertain. Here the CDR3 reads CASTHRGLPNEKLFF. The CDR3 DNA reads as TGTGCCAGCACTCACCGAGGGCTACCTAATGAAAAACTGTTTTTT.